The T cell receptor beta chain described here comes from a study of Graves' ophthalmopathy and Graves' hyperthyroidism. Findings and limits, study-wide: Blood samples also showed most expanded thyroid clonotypes exceeding 0.001 frequency.

From germline, CDR1 is MNHNS and CDR2 SASEGT. The CDR3 runs to 13 residues. Trimming pared 0 bases from V and 0 bases from J, leaving 2 bases between. Amplified material comprised TCR beta CDR3 regions derived from RNA transcripts. RT-PCR was first run with HTBI primers, then multiplex PCR in a second round. MiXCR was run by TCRdb on the multiplex PCR reads, yielding one entry per CDR3 protein. The data hold some 410,000 distinct CDR3 sequences, with around 21% observed a single time. This clonotype was recorded many times. Its specificity is not known. This chain links TRBV6-1 with TRBJ1-1, with D hard to call. This TCR was recovered from a woman aged 18-30 years with stable Graves' hyperthyroidism. The sequenced sample consisted of peripheral blood. CDR3 DNA sequence: TGTGCCAGCAGTGAAGCTGTGAACACTGAAGCTTTCTTT. Amino acids: CASSEAVNTEAFF.